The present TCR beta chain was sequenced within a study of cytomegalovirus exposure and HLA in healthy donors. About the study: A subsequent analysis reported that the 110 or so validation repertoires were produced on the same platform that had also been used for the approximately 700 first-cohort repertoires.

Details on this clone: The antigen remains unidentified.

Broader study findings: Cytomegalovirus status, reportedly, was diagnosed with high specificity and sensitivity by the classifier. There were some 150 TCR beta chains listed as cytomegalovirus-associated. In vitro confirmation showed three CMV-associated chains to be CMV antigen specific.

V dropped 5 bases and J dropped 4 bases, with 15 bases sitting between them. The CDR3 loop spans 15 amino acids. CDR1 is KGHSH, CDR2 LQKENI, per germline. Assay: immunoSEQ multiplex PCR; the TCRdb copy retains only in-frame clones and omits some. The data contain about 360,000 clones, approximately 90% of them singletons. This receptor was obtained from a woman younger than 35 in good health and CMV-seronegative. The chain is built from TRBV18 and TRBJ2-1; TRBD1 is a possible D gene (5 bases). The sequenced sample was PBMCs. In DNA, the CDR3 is TGTGCCAGCTCATCTTTCCAGGGATCATACAATGAGCAGTTCTTC. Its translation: CASSSFQGSYNEQFF.